The 27 T cell receptor beta chains below all came from one sample that was sequenced in a study of identical twins (dated by TCRdb to the mid-2010s). Receptors were amplified or captured by 5' RACE. Data came from an Illumina HiSeq 2000. TCRdb trimmed public reads at Q25 via fastp, called clones via MiXCR and kept in-frame beta chains. Rows merge per CDR3 protein into single entries with the most common DNA and genes. The sample table lists around 1.7 million distinct CDR3 sequences, more than 30% of them with a count of one. The biggest ten clones account for 0.25% to 0.3% of the sample. What was sequenced was cord blood. Receptors originate from a newborn girl in good health.

This sequence joins TRBV27 and TRBJ2-1; 7 nucleotides align to TRBD1. The CDR3 is 13 amino acids. Unmatched junction bases numbered 11, after V lost 5 bases and J lost 13 bases. Germline CDR1 reads MNHEY; CDR2 reads SMNVEV (reference sequence). Here the CDR3 DNA reads TGTGCCAGCAGTCCGACAGGGCGAGAGACCCAGTTCTTC. Translated: CASSPTGRETQFF.

The gene calls are TRBV6-2 or TRBV6-3 and TRBJ2-1; 15 bases align to TRBD2. The CDR3 loop spans 17 amino acids. V lost 0 bases to trimming and J lost 6 bases; unmatched junction nucleotides: 3. Germline-derived CDR1 and CDR2 are MNHEY and SVGEGT. CDR3: CASSYSRGLAGGNEQFF. DNA of the CDR3: TGTGCCAGCAGTTACTCGAGGGGACTAGCGGGGGGCAATGAGCAGTTCTTC.

The chain is built from TRBV11-1 and TRBJ2-1, with TRBD2 matching over 7 bases. Germline CDR1 is SGHAT and CDR2 is FQDESV (reference sequence). The V gene end was trimmed by 5 bases and the J gene end by 8 bases; junction bases not matched to a gene: 9. The CDR3 spans 14 residues. This chain's CDR3 is CASSQGLGRDEQFF. The CDR3 nucleotides are TGTGCCAGCAGCCAAGGGCTAGGGAGGGATGAGCAGTTCTTC.

This rearrangement joins TRBV29-1 to TRBJ2-7; D uncertain. V lost 6 bases and J 6 bases, leaving 15 bases between the germline ends. This CDR3 spans 12 amino acids. CDR1 SQVTM and CDR2 ANQGSEA come from the germline V gene. This CDR3 reads CSVAKTRSEQYF. CDR3 bases: TGCAGCGTGGCTAAGACAAGGAGCGAGCAGTACTTC.

Turning to this clonotype: Given a much more abundant clone one base away, this may be a read error. V is TRBV4-1 and J is TRBJ1-2; no clear D. The CDR3 totals 16 residues. Per germline, CDR1 MGHRA and CDR2 YSYEKL. The V end was cut by 1 base, the J end by 4 bases, with 16 bases between. The CDR3 loop reads CASSQGTPGSFYGYTF. The CDR3 DNA reads TGCGCCAGCAGCCAAGGGACTCCCGGATCCTTCTATGGCTACACCTTC.

The genes are TRBV11-1 and TRBJ2-1, with D maybe TRBD2 (5 bases). The DNA matches TRBJ2-7 better at its end, which makes the J call doubtful. Germline V gene sequence: CDR1 SGHAT, CDR2 FQDESV (reference sequence). The CDR3 is 15 amino acids. CDR3 sequence (DNA): TGTGCCAGCAGCCTCGGGCTAGCAACCCTCAATGAGCAGTACTTC. Residues: CASSLGLATLNEQYF.

The chain carries TRBV10-1 and TRBJ2-1, with D possibly TRBD2 on 5 matching bases. Per germline, CDR1 WNHNN and CDR2 SYGVQD (reference sequence). The CDR3 totals 14 residues. Trimming pared 0 bases from V and 3 bases from J, leaving 6 bases between. The CDR3 reads CASSESRDYNEQFF. The CDR3 nucleotides read TGCGCCAGCAGTGAGTCCCGGGACTACAATGAGCAGTTCTTC.

This chain uses TRBV10-2 with TRBJ1-5, with 9 bases lining up with TRBD1. Germline values: CDR1 WSHSY, CDR2 SAAADI. Trimming cost V 6 bases and J 6 bases; bases outside gene matches: 6. The CDR3 totals 14 residues. The CDR3 bases are TGCGCCAGCAGCCCTGGGACAGGGATTCAGCCCCAGCATTTT. Translation gives CASSPGTGIQPQHF.

The gene calls are TRBV21-1 and TRBJ2-7; TRBD2 was called by the table and not checked on the DNA. TRBV21-1 is deemed a pseudogene. The CDR3 has 13 amino acids. CDR3 residues: CASSNGGSYEQYF. The CDR3 DNA is TGTGCCAGCAGCAACGGAGGTTCCTACGAGCAGTACTTC.

This rearrangement joins TRBV7-8 to TRBJ2-3; D might be TRBD2 (5 bases). Trimming cost V 0 bases and J 4 bases, with 14 bases left between them. The CDR3 runs to 16 residues. The germline V gene encodes CDR1 SGHVS and CDR2 FQNEAQ. The CDR3 protein is CASSLALRGRADTQYF. In DNA, the CDR3 is TGTGCCAGCAGCTTAGCCTTACGGGGTCGGGCAGATACGCAGTATTTT.

The CDR3 DNA is TGTGCCAGCAGTTCCTTGGGACTAGCGGGTCGAGTCGATACGCAGTATTTT. It specifies CASSSLGLAGRVDTQYF. V gene TRBV6-5 combines with J gene TRBJ2-3; 12 bases map to TRBD2. Germline CDR1 reads MNHEY; CDR2 reads SVGAGI. The V and J ends lost 4 bases and 6 bases, in that order; junction bases with no gene match: 11. The CDR3 consists of 17 residues.

V usage is TRBV12-3 or TRBV12-4 and J usage is TRBJ2-7, with 8 positions matching TRBD1. The CDR3 totals 14 residues. The trim removed 5 bases at V and 3 bases at J, leaving 6 bases unmatched. CDR3 loop: CASSRTGTFYEQYF. DNA of the CDR3: TGTGCCAGCAGTCGGACAGGGACCTTCTACGAGCAGTACTTC.

V gene TRBV6-1 combines with J gene TRBJ1-4; possibly TRBD1 for D (5 bases). Trimming stripped 3 bases from V and 3 bases from J, with 11 bases between. The germline V gene has CDR1 MNHNS and CDR2 SASEGT. The CDR3 has 15 amino acids. The CDR3 loop is CASSDTGTANEKLFF. CDR3 nucleotides: TGTGCCAGCAGTGATACGGGGACGGCTAATGAAAAACTGTTTTTT.

The gene calls are TRBV6-1 and TRBJ2-7, with D tentatively TRBD1 (5 bases). This CDR3 is 15 amino acids long. The V gene lost 4 bases and the J gene lost 2 bases, with 15 bases spanning the gap. Germline V CDR1 and CDR2: MNHNS, SASEGT. CDR3 coding DNA: TGTGCCAGCAGTGCCCACCCAGGGTTAACCTACGAGCAGTACTTC. Amino acid sequence: CASSAHPGLTYEQYF.

The table lists this clonotype with a few counts. The chain is built from TRBV20-1 and TRBJ2-1; TRBD1 is a possible D gene (7 bases). This CDR3 is built from 14 residues. V was pared by 6 bases and J by 7 bases, with 19 bases between. The germline CDR1 and CDR2 sequences are DFQATT and SNEGSKA (reference sequence). The CDR3 region has the DNA TGCAGTGCGGAGACAGGGCCGGCGGGGAATGAGCAGTTCTTC. Translated, it gives CSAETGPAGNEQFF.

The rearrangement links TRBV9 to TRBJ2-3, with 9 bases aligning to TRBD2. V lost 4 bases and J lost 2; bases outside the gene matches: 17. Germline CDR1 and CDR2: SGDLS and YYNGEE. The CDR3 spans 19 residues. Written as DNA, the CDR3 is TGTGCCAGCAGCCCGACCCCGAGATGGCGGGAGGGCCTCACAGATACGCAGTATTTT. Translated, it gives CASSPTPRWREGLTDTQYF.

This sequence joins TRBV24-1 and TRBJ2-1; no clear D gene. Deletions cut 4 bases from V and 2 bases from J, with 11 bases between. From germline, CDR1 is KGHDR and CDR2 SFDVKD. The CDR3 sequence is 15 residues long. CDR3 in amino acids: CATSDHRRPYNEQFF. The CDR3 coding sequence is TGTGCCACCAGTGACCACCGGAGACCCTACAATGAGCAGTTCTTC.

The chain uses TRBV10-3 and TRBJ2-1; TRBD1 agrees at 9 bases. Germline V gene data show CDR1 as ENHRY and CDR2 as SYGVKD. V lost 6 bases to trimming and J lost 5 bases; unmatched junction nucleotides: 5. The CDR3 is made up of 14 amino acids. The CDR3 DNA is TGTGCCATCAGAGCGGGACAGGGCAACAATGAGCAGTTCTTC. As protein: CAIRAGQGNNEQFF.

The genes are TRBV7-8 and TRBJ2-1; perhaps TRBD2 as D (6 bases). The DNA matches TRBJ2-7 better at its end, which makes the J call doubtful. The CDR3 has 21 amino acids. CDR1 is SGHVS and CDR2 is FQNEAQ in the germline V gene. The CDR3 region has the DNA TGTGCCAGCAGCTTACCTTCCGGAACGTCTGGGGGGTTGGGTACCTACAATGAGCAGTACTTC. This gives the protein CASSLPSGTSGGLGTYNEQYF.

The chain uses TRBV6-5 and TRBJ2-2; 7 positions match TRBD1. V trimming: 0 bases; J trimming: 0 bases; junction bases outside the gene matches: 1. The germline CDR1 and CDR2 sequences are MNHEY and SVGAGI. This CDR3 has 16 residues. CDR3 in amino acids: CASSYSDRANTGELFF. The CDR3 DNA is TGTGCCAGCAGTTACTCCGACAGGGCGAACACCGGGGAGCTGTTTTTT.

This chain joins TRBV5-6 and TRBJ2-7; TRBD2 matches 11 bases. V gave up 6 bases and J gave up 4 bases; unmatched junction bases: 6. The CDR3 has 14 residues. Per germline, CDR1 SGHDT and CDR2 YYEEEE. The CDR3 coding sequence is TGTGCCAGCATCCGACTAGCGGGGAAGTACGAGCAGTACTTC. Its translation is CASIRLAGKYEQYF. Complete variable domain (other parts from reference TRBV5-6 and TRBJ2-7): DAGVTQSPTHLIKTRGQQVTLRCSPKSGHDTVSWYQQALGQGPQFIFQYYEEEERQRGNFPDRFSGHQFPNYSSELNVNALLLGDSALYLCASIRLAGKYEQYFGPGTRLTVT.

The chain joins TRBV5-1 to TRBJ1-2; 7 bases are a match to TRBD1. With V trimmed by 0 bases and J by 6 bases, 8 bases remained unmatched. The germline gives CDR1 SGHRS, CDR2 YFSETQ. The length of the CDR3 is 15 residues. The CDR3 region is CASSLGPQGMNGYTF. CDR3 in DNA: TGCGCCAGCAGCTTGGGGCCACAGGGGATGAATGGCTACACCTTC.

This clonotype was recorded a few times. The chain carries TRBV12-3 or TRBV12-4 and TRBJ2-7; 9 bases agree with TRBD1. Trimming at V came to 2 bases and at J to 5 bases, leaving 10 bases not matched to a gene. This CDR3 comprises 16 residues. As DNA, the CDR3 is TGTGCCAGCAGTTTAAGTTATGGGACAGGGCTGAACGAGCAGTACTTC. Protein: CASSLSYGTGLNEQYF.

This clonotype was seen a handful of times. The V gene is TRBV25-1, the J gene TRBJ2-7; 9 bases are shared with TRBD1. Germline V gene data show CDR1 as MGHDK and CDR2 as SYGVNS. The CDR3 has 14 residues. Unmatched junction bases numbered 8, after V lost 8 bases and J lost 3 bases. The CDR3 sequence: CASHLPGQGYEQYF. The CDR3 coding sequence is TGTGCCAGCCATCTACCGGGACAGGGCTACGAGCAGTACTTC.

The V gene is TRBV7-9, the J gene TRBJ1-1; D is ambiguous. The CDR3 has 13 residues. The V and J ends lost 3 bases and 4 bases respectively, with 9 bases between them. The germline V gene encodes CDR1 SEHNR and CDR2 FQNEAQ (reference sequence). CDR3 sequence reads: CASSFFGSTEAFF. The CDR3 DNA follows: TGTGCCAGCAGCTTTTTCGGGAGCACTGAAGCTTTCTTT.

This clonotype was recorded a few times. The chain couples TRBV20-1 to TRBJ2-3; possible D gene TRBD1, 6 bases. CDR3 size: 13 residues. Trimming shortened V by 3 bases and J by 2 bases, and 9 bases separated the two germline ends. Germline V lookup: CDR1 DFQATT, CDR2 SNEGSKA (reference sequence). In DNA, the CDR3 is TGCAGTGCTAGCCACAGGGTCACAGATACGCAGTATTTT. This translates into CSASHRVTDTQYF.

This clonotype occurred a few times. This sequence joins TRBV5-6 and TRBJ2-1; 10 bases align to TRBD2. Unmatched junction bases numbered 11, after V lost 4 bases and J lost 4 bases. CDR1 is SGHDT, CDR2 YYEEEE, per germline. CDR3 length equals 17 residues. This chain's CDR3 is CASSLSGGRGTYNEQFF. CDR3 sequence (DNA): TGTGCCAGCAGCCTTAGCGGGGGGCGGGGAACGTACAATGAGCAGTTCTTC.